The 15 T cell receptor beta chains presented below share a single source sample, sequenced in a study of Tregs in tolerant kidney transplant recipients (dated by TCRdb to the late 2010s). Preparation of the library involved the immunoSEQ multiplex PCR assay. TCRdb re-hosts the immuneACCESS table, in-frame sequences only. Its copies lack some clones; in the studies checked, an unresolved V gene accounts for under half of them, and the cause for the rest is not known. This sample is represented by 200,000 to 300,000 clones; about 80% of them were singletons. Jointly, the top ten make up 0.64% of the sample. The specimen sequenced was CD4+ T cells from blood. These receptor sequences come from a human donor in good health.

The chain recombines TRBV6-6 with TRBJ2-1; perhaps TRBD2 as D (6 bases). Germline V gives CDR1 MNHNY, CDR2 SVGAGI (reference sequence). V was cut by 7 bases and J by 7 bases, with 17 bases left in between. This CDR3 has 14 amino acids. The CDR3 nucleotides read TGTGCCAGCACCAAAGGAGGGCAAGGGAATGAGCAGTTCTTC. It specifies CASTKGGQGNEQFF.

The V and J genes are TRBV5-1 and TRBJ2-5; 7 nucleotides agree with TRBD1. Trimming took 1 base from V and 5 from J; bases not matched to a gene: 8. CDR1 and CDR2 from the germline V gene are SGHRS and YFSETQ. This CDR3 region has 15 residues. CDR3 in DNA: TGCGCCAGCAGCTTGAGGGACAGCGAGGGGGAGACCCAGTACTTC. As protein: CASSLRDSEGETQYF. The variable domain in full, completed from reference TRBV5-1 and TRBJ2-5, reads KAGVTQTPRYLIKTRGQQVTLSCSPISGHRSVSWYQQTPGQGLQFLFEYFSETQRNKGNFPGRFSGRQFSNSRSEMNVSTLELGDSALYLCASSLRDSEGETQYFGPGTRLLVL.

The chain carries TRBV6-5 and TRBJ1-1; TRBD1 might be the D (5 bases). The germline gives CDR1 MNHEY, CDR2 SVGAGI. V was clipped by 5 bases and J by 0 bases, with 13 bases between them. The CDR3 runs 15 residues. CDR3 in amino acids: CASSTNRYLNTEAFF. In DNA, the CDR3 is TGTGCCAGCAGTACGAACAGGTACTTGAACACTGAAGCTTTCTTT.

The V gene is TRBV6-1, the J gene TRBJ1-1, with 7 bases fitting TRBD1. This CDR3 comprises 14 residues. J lost 3 bases, V lost 4 bases, and 5 bases had no gene match. CDR1 and CDR2 from the germline V gene are MNHNS and SASEGT. Here the CDR3 DNA reads TGTGCCAGCAGTGTCACAGGGGCCGACACTGAAGCTTTCTTT. Encoded protein: CASSVTGADTEAFF.

This clone was counted once. This sequence joins TRBV4-1 and TRBJ1-5; D not certain. Germline loops: CDR1 MGHRA, CDR2 YSYEKL. The CDR3 contains 15 residues. V dropped 6 bases and J dropped 3 bases, with 15 bases sitting between them. The DNA for the CDR3 is TGCGCCAGCAGTCTAGACCCACAGCCCAATCAGCCCCAGCATTTT. The encoded protein is CASSLDPQPNQPQHF.

V and J are TRBV19 and TRBJ2-3; either TRBD1 or TRBD2 may fit D (5 bases each). Germline V gene lookup returns CDR1 LNHDA and CDR2 SQIVND (reference sequence). The CDR3 runs 15 residues. Between the trimmed V and J ends, which lost 7 bases and 3 bases, there was a span of 17 bases. The CDR3 DNA follows: TGTGCCAGTAATAGAGGGGTATATGGGACAGATACGCAGTATTTT. As protein: CASNRGVYGTDTQYF.

This chain joins TRBV5-6 and TRBJ2-3; D remains ambiguous. Per germline, CDR1 SGHDT and CDR2 YYEEEE. CDR3 size: 14 residues. The V end was cut by 1 base, the J end by 4 bases, with 10 bases between. The CDR3: CASSLFSVPDTQYF. The CDR3 DNA is TGTGCCAGCAGCTTGTTCTCAGTCCCAGATACGCAGTATTTT.

V gene TRBV27 combines with J gene TRBJ2-7, with D possibly called TRBD1 or TRBD2 (5 bases each). V lost 5 bases and J 2 bases, leaving 16 bases between the germline ends. The CDR3 loop spans 15 amino acids. Germline values: CDR1 MNHEY, CDR2 SMNVEV (reference sequence). DNA of the CDR3: TGTGCCAGCAGTCCGGGGCAGAAGCGGACCTACGAGCAGTACTTC. It specifies CASSPGQKRTYEQYF.

J is TRBJ1-1 and V is TRBV6-1; 7 positions agree with TRBD1. V trimming: 3 bases; J trimming: 1 base; junction bases outside the gene matches: 8. This CDR3 is 16 amino acids long. The germline V gene encodes CDR1 MNHNS and CDR2 SASEGT. The CDR3 DNA is TGTGCCAGCAGTGACCGACAGGGTGGCAGGAACACTGAAGCTTTCTTT. The encoded protein is CASSDRQGGRNTEAFF.

The chain combines TRBV18 with TRBJ2-3; D is ambiguous. The CDR3 covers 12 residues. Germline lookup yields CDR1 KGHSH and CDR2 LQKENI. Trimming left V 2 bases short and J 5 bases short, with 5 bases between. This CDR3 reads CASSPAGDTQYF. CDR3 nucleotide sequence: TGTGCCAGCTCACCAGCAGGAGATACGCAGTATTTT.

The V gene is TRBV7-2, the J gene TRBJ2-5; 8 bases map to TRBD2. Germline V gene lookup returns CDR1 SGHTA and CDR2 FQGNSA. The CDR3 has 14 residues. The J segment lost 4 bases and the V segment lost 4 bases, leaving 5 bases of the junction unmatched. CDR3 sequence: CASSSSGLVETQYF. As DNA, the CDR3 is TGTGCCAGCAGCTCTTCGGGACTAGTAGAGACCCAGTACTTC.

The V and J genes are TRBV10-3 and TRBJ1-5, with a weak D call TRBD1 (6 bases). The CDR3 length is 13 residues. In germline, CDR1 is ENHRY, CDR2 SYGVKD. Trimming took off 4 bases at V and 4 bases at J, with 8 bases between the two ends. The CDR3 nucleotides are TGTGCCATCAGTGGACAGGAAAATCAGCCCCAGCATTTT. Its protein product is CAISGQENQPQHF.

This clone was recorded once. V and J are TRBV19 and TRBJ1-5; perhaps TRBD1 as D (6 bases). V was pared by 1 base and J by 5 bases, with 9 bases between. This CDR3 comprises 14 residues. The germline V gene has CDR1 LNHDA and CDR2 SQIVND (reference sequence). Here the CDR3 reads CASSIGQVDQPQHF. The CDR3 region has the DNA TGTGCCAGTAGTATAGGACAGGTGGATCAGCCCCAGCATTTT.

There are a few counts of this clone. This sequence joins TRBV10-3 and TRBJ2-7; D is unresolved. The CDR3 loop spans 11 amino acids. Trimming took 7 bases from V and 3 from J, leaving 7 bases between them. The germline V gene encodes CDR1 ENHRY and CDR2 SYGVKD. The CDR3 spells CAIKEIYEQYF. Here the CDR3 DNA reads TGTGCCATCAAGGAGATCTACGAGCAGTACTTC.

The chain uses TRBV5-1 and TRBJ2-4, with a possible D match to TRBD2 (6 bases). Germline V gene lookup returns CDR1 SGHRS and CDR2 YFSETQ. Between the trimmed V and J ends, which lost 5 bases and 6 bases, there was a span of 6 bases. This CDR3 contains 11 residues. The CDR3 here is CASRGGNIQYF. The CDR3 bases are TGCGCCAGCAGGGGGGGAAACATTCAGTACTTC.